This passage covers 10 T cell receptor beta chains from one sample sequenced in a study of spatial heterogeneity in lung cancer. Their cognate antigens are unknown. Specified time point: sample taken at primary tumor resection. TCRdb itself ran the 5' RACE reads through MiXCR, one entry per CDR3 protein. The sample contains 15,000 to 20,000 distinct CDR3 sequences, about 6.3% of which appear only once. Overall study results and limits: Tumor mutation count correlated with how many alpha and beta TCRs expanded intratumorally.

This sample comprised lung tumor tissue, obtained at surgery. All receptors derive from a female donor with early-stage non-small cell lung cancer.

This clonotype has at least ten counts. This chain links TRBV27 with TRBJ1-2, with TRBD1 matching 9 bases. After removal of 6 bases from V and 4 bases from J, the junction contained 9 bases not matched to a gene. Germline-derived CDR1 and CDR2 are MNHEY and SMNVEV (reference sequence). The CDR3 has 15 residues. CDR3 nucleotide sequence: TGTGCCAGCAGCTCCGGGACAGGGCAAGCCTATGGCTACACCTTC. Its translation is CASSSGTGQAYGYTF.

The chain is built from TRBV7-2 and TRBJ1-5; unclear D gene. This CDR3 is built from 15 residues. V lost 4 bases and J lost 0, with 10 bases in between. Germline CDR1 reads SGHTA; CDR2 reads FQGNSA. The CDR3 DNA reads as TGTGCCAGCAGCTCGGGAGGACTTAGCAATCAGCCCCAGCATTTT. It encodes CASSSGGLSNQPQHF.

This clonotype was seen repeatedly, ten times or more. V is TRBV11-2 and J is TRBJ1-1, with D unresolved. The CDR3 length is 15 residues. The ends were cut back, 2 bases at V and 2 bases at J, with 12 bases in the middle. CDR1 is SGHAT, CDR2 FQNNGV, per germline. The CDR3 DNA sequence: TGTGCCAGCAGCTTACCGGCCCGGATTAACACTGAAGCTTTCTTT. The encoded protein is CASSLPARINTEAFF.

This clonotype was seen repeatedly, ten times or more. This chain links TRBV28 with TRBJ1-1; weak D call: TRBD1 (6 bases). The CDR3 runs to 15 residues. The V gene lost 3 bases and the J gene lost 5 bases, with 16 bases spanning the gap. Germline V gene sequence: CDR1 MDHEN, CDR2 SYDVKM. This CDR3 is CASSFSTGGRTEAFF. For the CDR3, the DNA is TGTGCCAGCAGTTTTTCCACTGGGGGGCGGACTGAAGCTTTCTTT.

This clonotype was picked up many times. V gene TRBV12-3 or TRBV12-4 combines with J gene TRBJ1-2; no definite D call. The V and J ends lost 5 bases and 2 bases respectively, with 27 bases between them. The CDR3 is made up of 19 amino acids. The CDR3 loop is CASSPPHNRRGTRNYGYTF. CDR3 DNA: TGTGCCAGCAGTCCCCCCCATAATCGCCGAGGAACTCGAAACTATGGCTACACCTTC.

This clonotype has ten or more counts. The rearrangement joins TRBV6-2 or TRBV6-3 to TRBJ1-5, with D hard to call. Germline CDR1 MNHEY, CDR2 SVGEGT. V was clipped by 8 bases and J by 7 bases, with 18 bases between them. This CDR3 has 14 residues. The CDR3 nucleotides read TGTGCCAGCCGCGACCCTGGGATGGAGCAGCCCCAGCATTTT. Translating it yields CASRDPGMEQPQHF.

V and J are TRBV3-2 and TRBJ1-4; TRBD1 was called by the table and not checked on the DNA. TRBV3-2 is described as a pseudogene. The CDR3 sequence is 14 residues long. The CDR3 bases are TGTGCCAGCTCCCAGACGACAGGGGATGAAAAACTGTTTTTT. Translating gives CASSQTTGDEKLFF.

This clonotype was counted ten times or more. The genes are TRBV4-3 and TRBJ1-2, with D hard to call. Trimming took 0 bases from V and 4 from J, leaving 9 bases between them. CDR3 size: 14 residues. CDR1 and CDR2 (germline): LGHNA, YSLEER. The CDR3 DNA is TGCGCCAGCAGCCAAGAACTAACCTTCTATGGCTACACCTTC. Amino acids: CASSQELTFYGYTF.

This clonotype was found many times. V usage is TRBV2 and J usage is TRBJ2-2, with unresolved D. Germline lookup yields CDR1 SNHLY and CDR2 FYNNEI. Trimming removed 1 base from V and 6 bases from J, with 12 bases in between. CDR3 length: 15 residues. The CDR3 sequence: CASSEEQPRAGELFF. As DNA, the CDR3 is TGTGCCAGCAGTGAAGAGCAACCTAGGGCCGGGGAGCTGTTTTTT.

This clonotype was recorded many times. This chain links TRBV27 with TRBJ2-3; 12 bases map to TRBD2. Germline lookup yields CDR1 MNHEY and CDR2 SMNVEV (reference sequence). The CDR3 has 19 amino acids. V gave up 3 bases and J gave up 2 bases; unmatched junction bases: 12. CDR3 in DNA: TGTGCCAGCAGTTTTGAAGCCATTCTAGCGGGAGGGGACACAGATACGCAGTATTTT. Translating it yields CASSFEAILAGGDTDTQYF.